Listed here are 11 T cell receptor beta chains from one sample, sequenced in a study of patients and donors after allogeneic stem cell transplantation. TCRdb itself ran the RT-PCR reads through MiXCR, one entry per CDR3 protein. This table holds 410,000 or so distinct CDR3 sequences, 15% to 20% found once. The sample taken for sequencing was blood, either unsorted or a sorted T cell fraction (not recorded which). The origin of the receptors is a human donor who was either an allogeneic HSCT recipient or a stem cell or donor lymphocyte infusion donor (not recorded which). It is not recorded whose cells these are; they may come from a transplant donor.

The chain joins TRBV6-5 to TRBJ2-7, with D perhaps being TRBD1 or TRBD2 (5 bases each). This CDR3 is 12 amino acids long. Germline lookup yields CDR1 MNHEY and CDR2 SVGAGI. V lost 4 bases and J lost 4, with 8 bases in between. The CDR3 spells CASSWDGYEQYF. CDR3 DNA: TGTGCCAGCAGTTGGGACGGTTACGAGCAGTACTTC.

This clonotype has at least ten counts. The rearrangement joins TRBV6-6 to TRBJ1-1, with D unresolved. Germline CDR1 and CDR2: MNHNY and SVGAGI (reference sequence). The CDR3 consists of 11 residues. V was shortened by 7 bases and J by 0 bases, with 3 bases between the two germline ends. The CDR3 region has the DNA TGTGCCAGCACAATGAACACTGAAGCTTTCTTT. Translating it yields CASTMNTEAFF.

This chain connects TRBV2 to TRBJ2-5; 8 positions match TRBD1. Trimming took 9 bases from V and 5 from J; bases not matched to a gene: 2. CDR1 and CDR2 from the germline V gene are SNHLY and FYNNEI. The CDR3 runs 11 residues. The CDR3 reads CARRTGETQYF. The CDR3 coding sequence is TGTGCCAGAAGGACAGGGGAGACCCAGTACTTC.

The chain recombines TRBV5-1 with TRBJ2-1; D may be TRBD2 (5 bases). The V gene's germline CDR1 is SGHRS and CDR2 YFSETQ. This CDR3 contains 13 residues. Trimming pared 4 bases from V and 5 bases from J, leaving 10 bases between. CDR3 sequence: CASSPAGNNEQFF. CDR3 coding DNA: TGCGCCAGCAGCCCGGCGGGTAACAATGAGCAGTTCTTC.

The chain uses TRBV11-2 and TRBJ2-1; D might be TRBD2 (6 bases). Trimming took off 3 bases at V and 0 bases at J, with 12 bases between the two ends. The CDR3 is made up of 16 amino acids. CDR1 is SGHAT, CDR2 FQNNGV, per germline. CDR3 protein: CASSLEGRNSYNEQFF. The CDR3 DNA reads as TGTGCCAGCAGCTTGGAGGGAAGAAACTCCTACAATGAGCAGTTCTTC.

This clonotype occurred many times. The V call is TRBV7-9, the J call TRBJ2-7; no reliable D call. Trimming took off 1 base at V and 5 bases at J, with 12 bases between the two ends. Per the germline V gene, CDR1 is SEHNR and CDR2 is FQNEAQ (reference sequence). The CDR3 covers 14 residues. The CDR3 DNA is TGTGCCAGCAGCTTAGAGGGTGGTTGGGACGAGCAGTACTTC. It is translated as CASSLEGGWDEQYF.

This clonotype was found a few times. The CDR3 DNA sequence: TGTGCCAGCAGCCAAGATCGGACGGGGGACTACGAGCAGTACTTC. This sequence encodes CASSQDRTGDYEQYF. The rearrangement joins TRBV3-1 to TRBJ2-7; TRBD2 is a possible D gene (6 bases). CDR3 length equals 15 residues. Germline assignment: CDR1 LGHDT and CDR2 YNNKEL (reference sequence). Trimming took 0 bases from V and 3 from J, leaving 12 bases between them.

The chain has TRBV20-1 and TRBJ2-7; TRBD2 matches at 7 bases. Germline CDR1 and CDR2: DFQATT and SNEGSKA (reference sequence). The CDR3 loop spans 16 amino acids. Trimming took 5 bases from V and 3 from J; bases not matched to a gene: 16. CDR3 amino acids: CSADTYQERGDYEQYF. The CDR3 coding sequence is TGCAGTGCTGACACCTACCAGGAGCGGGGCGACTACGAGCAGTACTTC.

Ten or more counts support this clonotype. The V gene is TRBV12-3 or TRBV12-4, the J gene TRBJ1-5; no firm D call. This CDR3 comprises 14 residues. The V end lost 7 bases, the J end lost 3 bases, and 13 bases lay between the germline ends. CDR3 nucleotides: TGTGCCAGCATACTAGGGCTGATCAATCAGCCCCAGCATTTT. Translated: CASILGLINQPQHF.

This clonotype was observed a handful of times. This chain joins TRBV19 and TRBJ2-1; perhaps TRBD2 as D (5 bases). The V gene's germline CDR1 is LNHDA and CDR2 SQIVND (reference sequence). This CDR3 comprises 15 residues. V was shortened by 6 bases and J by 4 bases, with 16 bases between the two germline ends. Written as DNA, the CDR3 is TGTGCCAGTAGCTCGGGCCCGGGAAAGTACAATGAGCAGTTCTTC. Translated, it gives CASSSGPGKYNEQFF.

The chain combines TRBV12-3 or TRBV12-4 with TRBJ2-7, with 7 nucleotides matching TRBD1. The CDR3 is 17 amino acids. V dropped 4 bases and J dropped 2; count of bases not matched to a gene: 14. The CDR3 here is CASSSKFLTGSTYEQYF. CDR3 DNA: TGTGCCAGCAGTTCCAAATTTTTGACAGGGTCGACCTACGAGCAGTACTTC.